What follows describes a single TCR beta chain. The antigen is unknown. Assay: immunoSEQ multiplex PCR; the TCRdb copy retains only in-frame clones and omits some. Of tens of thousands of clones in the sample, more than 75% were seen once. This record comes from a study of vaccination effects on CD4 cells after COVID-19. The overall study: Participants each got two BNT162b2 or mRNA-1273 vaccine doses. Study-level findings and limits: Vaccine- and infection-induced clones showed marked clonal contraction late following vaccination. Mainly new clones induced by vaccination were found among post-vaccine spike-reactive clones in convalescents.

Per the germline V gene, CDR1 is LNHDA and CDR2 is SQIVND (reference sequence). This CDR3 has 14 residues. V gave up 8 bases and J gave up 6 bases; unmatched junction bases: 10. Sequencing was preceded by expansion of antigen-specific CD4+ T cells with viral peptide pools in the ViraFEST assay. Subsequent to a culture period of under twelve days, CD4+ T cells were isolated. Between March and December 2020, the person had a SARS-CoV-2 infection that PCR confirmed. A peptide pool from HIV-1 Nef constituted the negative control culture. The sequences come from CD4+ T cells from PBMCs cultured with HIV peptides, collected before COVID-19 vaccination. Subset specified: HIV-1 Nef peptide pool negative control/reference culture. This TCR derives from a human donor who had a prior SARS-CoV-2 infection. This chain uses TRBV19 with TRBJ2-3; 8 nucleotides match TRBD2. The CDR3 sequence is CASARLARVDTQYF. The CDR3 nucleotides read TGTGCCAGTGCCCGACTAGCGCGCGTGGATACGCAGTATTTT.